The source of this T cell receptor beta chain is a study of CXCR3-negative and CXCR3-positive naive CD8 T cells. Study in general: Roughly 135 million TRB reads were obtained overall (about 1.5 +/- 0.3 million per library).

As to this clonotype: Its antigen is currently unknown.

This CDR3 contains 14 residues. CDR1 MNHEY and CDR2 SVGEGT come from the germline V gene. Study-wide results and limits: With CXCR3 expression partially decreased after cryopreservation, most assays relied on fresh PBMCs. For CXCR3-positive naive cells, TRB CDR3s were more hydrophobic than those of CXCR3-negative naive cells. In both naive subsets diversity was comparably high, whereas memory CD8+ cells showed much lower diversity.

Via 5' RACE with UMI labels, TRB cDNA libraries were prepared. TCRdb re-called the 5' RACE reads; one entry per CDR3 protein, DNA not given. The ten top clones account for approximately 0.99%, within a sample of 92,000 or so distinct CDR3 sequences. The TCR sequence derives from a human donor in good health. Some clones in this sample may be carry-over from other donors' samples. V is TRBV6-2 or TRBV6-3 and J is TRBJ2-4; TCRdb's assignment of TRBD2 cannot be checked, as there is no DNA. Sequenced input: naive CXCR3- CD8+ T cells from blood. As for subset: CD45RO-CCR7+CD27+CD95- naive CD8+ T cells lacking CXCR3 (TNR3-). The CDR3 region is CASSSPAGKNIQYF.